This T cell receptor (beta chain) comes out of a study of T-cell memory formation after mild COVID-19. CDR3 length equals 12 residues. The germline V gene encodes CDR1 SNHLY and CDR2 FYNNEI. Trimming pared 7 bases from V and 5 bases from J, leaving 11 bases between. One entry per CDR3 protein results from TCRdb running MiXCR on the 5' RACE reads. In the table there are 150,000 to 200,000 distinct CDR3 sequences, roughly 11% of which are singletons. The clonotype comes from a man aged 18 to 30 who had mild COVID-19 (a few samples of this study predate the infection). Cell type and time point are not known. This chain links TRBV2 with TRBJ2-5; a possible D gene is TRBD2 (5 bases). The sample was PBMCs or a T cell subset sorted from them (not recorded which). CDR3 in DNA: TGTGCCAGCACCCTAGCACAGGAGACCCAGTACTTC. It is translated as CASTLAQETQYF.